This TCR beta chain was identified in a study of blood T cell repertoires in COVID-19. Original methodology: Amplification of reference gene primers provided the estimated nucleated cell counts. Profiled with immunoSEQ multiplex PCR; TCRdb holds only in-frame clones, not every one. V, J and clone size are taken as reported in that table, and D and trimming were inferred from the DNA itself. The data contain some 200,000 clones, 80% to 90% of them singletons. The CDR3 totals 14 residues. The ends were cut back, 0 bases at V and 11 bases at J, with 16 bases in the middle. Germline V gene lookup returns CDR1 WSHSY and CDR2 SAAADI.

The sequence was collected from a woman aged 50 to 65 who had been exposed to COVID-19. Sequencing used PBMCs or T cells enriched from blood (not recorded which). The chain recombines TRBV10-2 with TRBJ1-1; D not certain. In DNA form, the CDR3 reads TGCGCCAGCAGTGAGTCATCGAGACTACCGGGGGCTTTCTTT. It translates to CASSESSRLPGAFF.